This T cell receptor beta chain was sequenced for a study of T cells in Graves' hyperthyroidism and ophthalmopathy (dated by TCRdb to between 2018 and 2020). For the study in its entirety: Peripheral blood was sampled at the time of initial diagnosis, prior to any treatment. After blood sampling, hyperthyroidism patients were treated with methimazole at a starting dose of 30 mg daily, and ophthalmopathy patients were treated with high-dose intravenous methylprednisolone. Prospective prediction of ophthalmopathy was tested in an independent validation cohort consisting of under 20 hyperthyroidism patients and around 16 patients who later progressed to ophthalmopathy. In about 6 Graves' hyperthyroidism patients, the study also compared T-cell repertoires from thyroid tissue with T-cell repertoires from blood. TCR Vbeta CDR3 sequencing of 135 peripheral blood samples (43 ophthalmopathy, about 75 hyperthyroidism and roughly 17 progressor patients) is reported in the paper. To identify TCR V-J signatures that set the groups apart, the researchers used a discovery cohort of approximately 98 patients, made up of roughly 40 with Graves' ophthalmopathy and 57 with stable Graves' hyperthyroidism. For training and testing, the roughly 100 patients in the discovery cohort were randomly divided in a 7:3 ratio. The paper's findings and limits, for the study overall: In validation, the model predicted progression to ophthalmopathy with approximately 71% sensitivity and less than 80% specificity, a median of around six months before onset. Sample size was not statistically predetermined, and blinding of investigators to group allocation was not performed. Ophthalmopathy was separated from stable hyperthyroidism by a 13 V-J signature model, with around 90% sensitivity and about 84% specificity obtained in cross-validation and 80%/75% obtained in testing. Most expanded thyroid clonotypes (frequency above 0.001) were also detected in blood, suggesting blood repertoires may reflect thyroid immune responses.

Ophthalmopathy patients had moderately to severely active disease, Clinical Activity Score of at least 3, NOSPECS grade of at least 4, and duration under 3 months. The study excluded patients with uncontrolled infections, other autoimmune diseases, pregnancy or lactation. Diagnoses were established on the basis of clinical symptoms, serum thyroxine and TRAb, thyroid ultrasound, and orbital computed tomography. Ficoll-Paque density gradient centrifugation was used to isolate PBMCs from about 9 ml of fresh peripheral blood. Total RNA was extracted with Trizol reagent, and quality was checked on an Agilent 2100 Bioanalyzer. The junction shows trimming of 2 bases on V and 4 bases on J, plus 15 bases between the germline ends. CDR1 and CDR2 are drawn from the germline V gene (reference sequence): GTSNPN, SVGIG. From the cysteine up to the phenylalanine, the CDR3 has a length of 15 residues. Only the CDR3 DNA stays, 45 bases, in frame from base 1.

TCR beta CDR3 regions were amplified from RNA transcripts. The TCR CDR3 was subjected to a first round of RT-PCR using the HTBI primer set and the Qiagen OneStep RT-PCR kit. A second multiplex PCR round built the libraries, followed by size selection and purification. Sequencing of the libraries was done on an Illumina HiSeq2000 using paired-end 100 bp reads. Processing in the source paper ran as follows. SOAPnuke was used to process the raw data, throwing out any read that contained adapters or uncalled bases, had a mean Phred below 15, or lacked an exact constant-primer or identifier match. High-quality paired reads were merged using COPE v1.2.5, and each unique nucleotide sequence was defined as a clonotype. Clonotypes were aligned to IMGT TRBV, TRBD and TRBJ reference segments using MiTCR v1.1. Only V-J combinations with frequency above 0.0001, covering 99% to 99.2% of repertoires, were analysed. The TCS score was defined as F50 (clonal expansion) divided by E x V (chaos), with BLOSUM62-based TCRdist calculated between CDR3 peptides within each V-J. Welch's t-statistics and random forest reduced around 550 V-J features to roughly 13, which were used in a naive Bayes classifier (R e1071). TCRdb trimmed the raw reads at Q25, called clones with MiXCR and kept productive beta chains. Duplicate CDR3 protein sequences are folded into a single record with the most common DNA and genes. TCRdb assigned the V and J calls; the authors' analysis was not used. The sample contains 400,000 or so distinct CDR3 sequences, about an eighth of them found a single time. In total, the top ten clones hold around 27% of the sample.

This clonotype was seen ten or more times. Its antigen remains undetermined. Base quality data are lacking; no much larger clone is found one base away. The V gene is TRBV30 and the J gene is TRBJ2-1; TRBD2 is possibly the D segment (6 matching bases). The material sequenced was blood. This receptor was identified in a middle-aged man with Graves' ophthalmopathy. CDR3 sequence: CAWSLGPSDYNEQFF. At the DNA level, the sequence is TGTGCCTGGAGTTTAGGGCCTAGCGATTACAATGAGCAGTTCTTC. Reference TRBV30 and TRBJ2-1 proteins supply the regions before and after the CDR3; the full variable domain is: SQTIHQWPATLVQPVGSPLSLECTVEGTSNPNLYWYRQAAGRGLQLLFYSVGIGQISSEVPQNLSASRPQDRQFILSSKKLLLSDSGFYLCAWSLGPSDYNEQFFGPGTRLTVL.